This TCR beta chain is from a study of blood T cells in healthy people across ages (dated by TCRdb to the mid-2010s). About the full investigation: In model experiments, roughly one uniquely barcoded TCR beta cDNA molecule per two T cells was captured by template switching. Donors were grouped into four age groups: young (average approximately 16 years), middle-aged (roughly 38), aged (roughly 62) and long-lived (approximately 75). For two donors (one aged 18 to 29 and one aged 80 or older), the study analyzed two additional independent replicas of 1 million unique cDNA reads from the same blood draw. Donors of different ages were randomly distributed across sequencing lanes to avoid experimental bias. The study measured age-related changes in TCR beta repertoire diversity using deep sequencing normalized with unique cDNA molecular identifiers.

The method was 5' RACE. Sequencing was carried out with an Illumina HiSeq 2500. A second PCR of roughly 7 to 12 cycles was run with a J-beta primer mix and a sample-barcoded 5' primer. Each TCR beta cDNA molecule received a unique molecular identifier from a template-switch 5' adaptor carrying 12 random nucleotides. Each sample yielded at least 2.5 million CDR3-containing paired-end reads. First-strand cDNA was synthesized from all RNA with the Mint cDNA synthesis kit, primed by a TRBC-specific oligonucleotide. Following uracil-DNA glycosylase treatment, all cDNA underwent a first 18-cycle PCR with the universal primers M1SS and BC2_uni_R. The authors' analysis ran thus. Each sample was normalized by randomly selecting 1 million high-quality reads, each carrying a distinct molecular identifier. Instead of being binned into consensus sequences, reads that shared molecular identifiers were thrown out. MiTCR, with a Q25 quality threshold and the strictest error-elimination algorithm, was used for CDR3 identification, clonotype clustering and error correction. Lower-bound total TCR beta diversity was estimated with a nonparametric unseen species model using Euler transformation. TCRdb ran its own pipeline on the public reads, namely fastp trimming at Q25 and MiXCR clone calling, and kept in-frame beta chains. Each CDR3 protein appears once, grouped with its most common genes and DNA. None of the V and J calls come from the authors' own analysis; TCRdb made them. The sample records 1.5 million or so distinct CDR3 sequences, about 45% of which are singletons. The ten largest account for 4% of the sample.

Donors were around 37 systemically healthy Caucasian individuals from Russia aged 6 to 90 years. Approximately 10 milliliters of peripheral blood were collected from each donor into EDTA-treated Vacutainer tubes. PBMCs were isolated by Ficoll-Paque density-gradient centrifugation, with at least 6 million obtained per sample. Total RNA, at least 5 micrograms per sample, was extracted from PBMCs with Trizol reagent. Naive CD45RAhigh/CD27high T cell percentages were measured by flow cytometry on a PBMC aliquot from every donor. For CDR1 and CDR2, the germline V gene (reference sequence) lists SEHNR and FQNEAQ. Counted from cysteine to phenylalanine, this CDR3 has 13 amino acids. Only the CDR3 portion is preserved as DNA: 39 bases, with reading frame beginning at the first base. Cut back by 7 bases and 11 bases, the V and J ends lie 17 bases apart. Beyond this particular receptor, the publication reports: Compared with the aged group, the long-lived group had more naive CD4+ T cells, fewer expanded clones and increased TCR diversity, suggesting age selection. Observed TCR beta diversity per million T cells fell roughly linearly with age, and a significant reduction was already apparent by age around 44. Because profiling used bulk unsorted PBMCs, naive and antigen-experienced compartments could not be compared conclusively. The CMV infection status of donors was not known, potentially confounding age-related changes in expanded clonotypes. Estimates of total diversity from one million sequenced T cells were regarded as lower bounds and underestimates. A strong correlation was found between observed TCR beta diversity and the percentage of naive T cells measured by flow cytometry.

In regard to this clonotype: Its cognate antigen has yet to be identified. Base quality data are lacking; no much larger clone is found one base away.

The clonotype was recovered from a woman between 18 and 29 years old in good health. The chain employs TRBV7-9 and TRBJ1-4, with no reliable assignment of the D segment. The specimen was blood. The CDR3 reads CASTLRLKRKLFF. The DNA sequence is TGTGCCAGCACCCTTAGGCTTAAGCGGAAACTGTTTTTT. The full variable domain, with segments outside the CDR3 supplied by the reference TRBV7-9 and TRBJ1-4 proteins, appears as DTGVSQNPRHKITKRGQNVTFRCDPISEHNRLYWYRQTLGQGPEFLTYFQNEAQLEKSRLLSDRFSAERPKGSFSTLEIQRTEQGDSAMYLCASTLRLKRKLFFGSGTQLSVL.